Listed below are T cell receptor beta chains from one sample, sequenced in a study of blood T cell repertoires in COVID-19. TCRdb's table, derived via immunoSEQ multiplex PCR, lists solely in-frame clones and lacks some. The sample records 90,000 to 150,000 clones, around 86% being singletons. Sequencing input: peripheral blood. These receptors were taken from an older man with acute or convalescent COVID-19. Each CDR3 is given with its conserved first and last residue. Each record gives: V gene, J gene, clone size, D gene, CDR3 DNA, CDR3 protein. D genes are given only for firm matches. Clone size is not always given. Where it is, it says once, few, many or a class for expanded clones.

>TRBV20-1|TRBJ2-1|.|.
TGCAGTGCTCTACGTAACAATGAGCAGTTCTTC
CSALRNNEQFF
>TRBV19|TRBJ2-7|.|TRBD2
TGTGCCATTAAGGGATTAGCGGGAGCCGGCGAGCAGTACTTC
CAIKGLAGAGEQYF
>TRBV10-3|TRBJ2-3|.|.
TGTGCCATCAGTGAGTCACAGGGGGGCCGGGGGGGCACAGATACGCAGTATTTT
CAISESQGGRGGTDTQYF
>TRBV11-3|TRBJ2-1|.|.
TGTGCCAGCAGCGAGACACGTTATGGTGAGCAGTTCTTC
CASSETRYGEQFF
>TRBV21-1|TRBJ2-7|.|.
TGTGCCAGCAGCAAAGTTAGAGACTTC
CASSKVRDF
>TRBV15|TRBJ1-1|.|TRBD1
TGTGCCACCAGCTACGGACAGGGGGCTAGCACTGAAGCTTTCTTT
CATSYGQGASTEAFF
>TRBV6-5|TRBJ2-1|.|TRBD2
TGTGCCAGCAGTTTAGCTAGCGGCAATGAGCAGTTCTTC
CASSLASGNEQFF
>TRBV9|TRBJ1-4|.|.
TGTGCCAGCAGTGGACTTAATGAAAAACTGTTTTTT
CASSGLNEKLFF
>TRBV5-6|TRBJ2-7|.|TRBD2
TGTGCCAGCAGCCAAGGACTAGCGGTCTACGAGCAGTACTTC
CASSQGLAVYEQYF
>TRBV7-8|TRBJ1-5|.|TRBD1
TGTGCCAGCAGCCCTGGGACAGCTAGCAATCAGCCCCAGCATTTT
CASSPGTASNQPQHF
>TRBV3-1/TRBV3-2|TRBJ2-1|once|TRBD2
TGTGCCAGCAGCCAATGGGGAGGCGGGAGTAGGGGTGAGCAGTTCTTC
CASSQWGGGSRGEQFF
>TRBV7-9|TRBJ1-6|.|.
TGTGCCAGCAGCTCCAACGGGGGGGCGTATAATTCACCCCTCCACTTT
CASSSNGGAYNSPLHF
>TRBV7-2|TRBJ2-3|.|TRBD2
TGTGCCAGCAGCTTAGCGCTTAGCGGGAGACCAGATACGCAGTATTTT
CASSLALSGRPDTQYF
>TRBV24-1|TRBJ1-5|.|.
TGTGCCACCAGTGATTTGCACAGTGATAGCAATCAGCCCCAGCATTTT
CATSDLHSDSNQPQHF
>TRBV9|TRBJ2-7|.|TRBD1
TGTGCCAGCAGCGTCGGACAGGGAGGAACCTACGAGCAGTACTTC
CASSVGQGGTYEQYF
>TRBV30|TRBJ1-2|.|.
TGTGCCTGGAGTGGACAGGCAGTCTATGGCTACACCTTC
CAWSGQAVYGYTF
>TRBV19|TRBJ2-7|.|TRBD1
TGTGCCAGTAGTAATCAGGGGGCTCCTGGCGAGCAGTACTTC
CASSNQGAPGEQYF
>TRBV28|TRBJ1-4|.|.
TGTGCCAGCAGTTTCGGAGGCAAGACGGAGGAAAAACTGTTTTTT
CASSFGGKTEEKLFF
>TRBV5-1|TRBJ2-5|.|TRBD1
TGCGCCAGCAGCCCGGGACAGGGAGGAGAGACCCAGTACTTC
CASSPGQGGETQYF
>TRBV10-1|TRBJ1-3|.|TRBD1
TGCGCCAGCAGTACTACAGGGGATCGCACCATATATTTT
CASSTTGDRTIYF
>TRBV5-4|TRBJ2-1|few|TRBD2
TGTGCCAGCAGTAGCGGGGGCACATCCTACAATGAGCAGTTCTTC
CASSSGGTSYNEQFF
>TRBV5-4|TRBJ2-4|.|.
TGTGCCAGCAGCCCGTCGGGCGGGGCCAACATTCAGTACTTC
CASSPSGGANIQYF
>TRBV11-3|TRBJ1-1|once|.
TGTGCCAGCAGCCCCAGTTTCCGGGACACTGAAGCTTTCTTT
CASSPSFRDTEAFF
>TRBV6-2/TRBV6-3|TRBJ2-7|.|TRBD2
TGTGCCAGCAGTTCTCAACGGACTAGCGGGAGTTACGAGCAGTACTTC
CASSSQRTSGSYEQYF
>TRBV19|TRBJ1-5|.|.
TGTGCCAGTAGTATAGGGGAGCAGCCCCAGCATTTT
CASSIGEQPQHF
>TRBV10-3|TRBJ1-6|few|.
TGTGCCATCAGTCCCCAGTCCTCGTATAATTCACCCCTCCACTTT
CAISPQSSYNSPLHF
>TRBV5-5|TRBJ1-2|once|.
TGTGCCAGCAGCTTAAGCAGGGATAACTATGGCTACACCTTC
CASSLSRDNYGYTF
>TRBV3-1/TRBV3-2|TRBJ1-1|.|TRBD1
TGTGCCAGCAGCCGGGACAGGGTCCTAATGAACACTGAAGCTTTCTTT
CASSRDRVLMNTEAFF
>TRBV11-2|TRBJ2-7|.|.
TGTGCCAGCAGCTTGTCCGCAGGGGCTGACTACGAGCAGTACTTC
CASSLSAGADYEQYF
>TRBV4-2|TRBJ2-7|once|TRBD2
TGTGCCAGCAGCCGGGACCGGACTAGCGGGGATTACGAGCAGTACTTC
CASSRDRTSGDYEQYF
>TRBV27|TRBJ1-6|once|.
TGTGCCAGCGGTCCAGGGCGCCCACCCCTCCACTTT
CASGPGRPPLHF
>TRBV4-1|TRBJ1-6|.|.
TGCGCCAGCAGCCAAGTAGATGGAGTCAACTCACCCCTCCACTTT
CASSQVDGVNSPLHF
>TRBV5-6|TRBJ2-3|.|TRBD2
TGTGCCAGCAGCTTGGGTCTAGCGGGAGGTTTCGATACGCAGTATTTT
CASSLGLAGGFDTQYF
>TRBV19|TRBJ2-2|.|.
TGTGCCAGTAGTCCCAGCGGGAACACCGGGGAGCTGTTTTTT
CASSPSGNTGELFF
>TRBV11-1|TRBJ2-1|.|TRBD1
TGTGCCAGCAGCGTCGGACAGGGCAATGAGCAGTTCTTC
CASSVGQGNEQFF
>TRBV5-8|TRBJ1-1|.|.
TGTGCCAGCAGCTTTGGGGCGAACTGGAACACTGAAGCTTTCTTT
CASSFGANWNTEAFF
>TRBV5-1|TRBJ2-3|.|.
TGCGCCAGCAGCGCACGCCGTGCAGGGGGCACAGATACGCAGTATTTT
CASSARRAGGTDTQYF
>TRBV5-5|TRBJ1-6|.|.
TGTGCCAGCAGTCGCGGGGGATCCTATAATTCACCCCTCCACTTT
CASSRGGSYNSPLHF
>TRBV19|TRBJ2-3|.|.
TGTGCCAGTAGCCCCCCAGGCGGCACAGATACGCAGTATTTT
CASSPPGGTDTQYF
>TRBV19|TRBJ2-2|.|.
TGTGCCAGTAACTCAATTCCAGGAACCTGGGACACCGGGGAGCTGTTTTTT
CASNSIPGTWDTGELFF
>TRBV6-5|TRBJ1-2|once|TRBD1
TGTGCCAGCATGGGGACAGTCTGGTTCTATGGCTACACCTTC
CASMGTVWFYGYTF
>TRBV11-2|TRBJ1-3|once|TRBD1
TGTGCCAGCAGCCGACAGGGGGTCGACCTTGGAAACACCATATATTTT
CASSRQGVDLGNTIYF
>TRBV9|TRBJ1-3|.|.
TGTGCCAGCAGCGGGGACAACTCTGGAAACACCATATATTTT
CASSGDNSGNTIYF
>TRBV2|TRBJ2-1|.|.
TGTGCCAGCAGGCTACAGGGTCCGAACTACAATGAGCAGTTCTTC
CASRLQGPNYNEQFF
>TRBV7-2|TRBJ2-2|.|TRBD1
TGTGCCAGCAGCTTATCGGGACAGGGGATCTCGGAGCTGTTTTTT
CASSLSGQGISELFF
>TRBV25-1|TRBJ1-2|.|.
TGTGCCAGCAGGGGGCTTGGGTATGGCTACACCTTC
CASRGLGYGYTF
>TRBV2|TRBJ1-3|few|.
TGTGCCAGCAACGGGGGGCTTGGAAACACCATATATTTT
CASNGGLGNTIYF
>TRBV30|TRBJ1-2|.|.
TGTGCCTGGACCTCCACCGGCAGAGGGAACTATGGCTACACCTTC
CAWTSTGRGNYGYTF
>TRBV25-1|TRBJ1-2|.|.
TGTGCCAGCAGTGCGCGAGACAGCAGCTATGGCTACACCTTC
CASSARDSSYGYTF
>TRBV7-6|TRBJ1-4|.|TRBD1
TGTGCCAGCAGCTTAACAACAGGGGTGAATGAAAAACTGTTTTTT
CASSLTTGVNEKLFF
>TRBV7-9|TRBJ2-7|.|TRBD2
TGTGCCAGCAGCTTGGGGACTAGCGGAACCTACGAGCAGTACTTC
CASSLGTSGTYEQYF
>TRBV19|TRBJ2-4|.|TRBD1
TGTGCCAGTAGTAGATCGGGACAGTCGAGCAAAAACATTCAGTACTTC
CASSRSGQSSKNIQYF
>TRBV6-1|TRBJ2-3|.|TRBD1
TGTGCCAGCAGTGGCCGGGGGACAGGGGGCCCCACAGATACGCAGTATTTT
CASSGRGTGGPTDTQYF
>TRBV6-1|TRBJ1-2|.|TRBD1
TGTGCCAGCAGTGACCGACAGGGTAATTATGGCTACACCTTC
CASSDRQGNYGYTF
>TRBV5-5|TRBJ2-1|.|TRBD2
TGTGCCAGCAGCCTGACTAGCGGGACTGTTGATGAGCAGTTCTTC
CASSLTSGTVDEQFF
>TRBV19|TRBJ2-3|.|TRBD2
TGTGCCAGTAGTCCAGGGTCTAGCGGGAGTTCAACAGATACGCAGTATTTT
CASSPGSSGSSTDTQYF
>TRBV5-4|TRBJ1-2|few|TRBD1
TGTGCCAGCAGCTCGGGACAGGGAGGCAACTATGGCTACACCTTC
CASSSGQGGNYGYTF